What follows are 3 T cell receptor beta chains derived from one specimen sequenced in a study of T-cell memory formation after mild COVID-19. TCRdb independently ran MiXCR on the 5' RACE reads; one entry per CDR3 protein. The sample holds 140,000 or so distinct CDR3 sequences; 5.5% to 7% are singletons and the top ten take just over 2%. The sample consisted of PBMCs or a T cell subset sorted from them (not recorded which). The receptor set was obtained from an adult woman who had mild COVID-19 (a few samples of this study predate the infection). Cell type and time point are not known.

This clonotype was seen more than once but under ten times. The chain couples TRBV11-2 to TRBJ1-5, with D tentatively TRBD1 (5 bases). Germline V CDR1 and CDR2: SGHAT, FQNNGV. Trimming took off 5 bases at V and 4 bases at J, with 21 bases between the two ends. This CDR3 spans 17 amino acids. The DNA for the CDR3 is TGTGCCAGCAGCCGACCATTTTCGCGGGACGAAAATCAGCCCCAGCATTTT. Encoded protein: CASSRPFSRDENQPQHF.

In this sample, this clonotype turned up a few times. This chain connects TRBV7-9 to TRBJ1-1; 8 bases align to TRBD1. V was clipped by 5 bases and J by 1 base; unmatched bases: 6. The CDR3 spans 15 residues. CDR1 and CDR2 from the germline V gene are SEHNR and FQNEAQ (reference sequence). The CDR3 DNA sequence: TGTGCCAGCAGCCTAGGACAGGGACCGAACACTGAAGCTTTCTTT. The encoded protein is CASSLGQGPNTEAFF.

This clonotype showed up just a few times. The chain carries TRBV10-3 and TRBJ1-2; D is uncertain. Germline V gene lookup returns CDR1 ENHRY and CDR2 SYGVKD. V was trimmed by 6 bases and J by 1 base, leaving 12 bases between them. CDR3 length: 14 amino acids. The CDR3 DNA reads TGTGCCATCAGGACGCAAACAGATAACTATGGCTACACCTTC. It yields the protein CAIRTQTDNYGYTF.